The present entry profiles one TCR beta chain with its context. The CDR3 extends over 15 amino acids. V lost 5 bases to trimming and J lost 6 bases, with 20 bases between them. Germline V gene lookup returns CDR1 SEHNR and CDR2 FQNEAQ (reference sequence). After extraction with the RNeasy kit, roughly 0.45 to 1 ug of the RNA was reverse transcribed using random hexamers. The method of amplification for TCR beta CDR3 was immunoSEQ multiplex PCR, covering 54 Vbeta and 13 Jbeta. MiXCR was run by TCRdb on the immunoSEQ multiplex PCR reads, yielding one entry per CDR3 protein. The table shows 250,000 to 300,000 distinct CDR3 sequences, with roughly 85% occurring only once. This sample is part of a study of CD8 T cells in Susac syndrome. It was treatment-naive patients with stable or active relapsing-remitting disease who made up the multiple sclerosis controls. FACS was used to enrich TEMRA cells, whereas the CD8+ and CD4+ T cells were obtained by negative isolation.

This rearrangement joins TRBV7-9 to TRBJ2-7, with unresolved D. The receptor was isolated from a human donor with multiple sclerosis. Input material: CD8+ T cells from PBMCs. CDR3 residues: CASSPGGTKRLEQYF. CDR3 DNA: TGTGCCAGCAGCCCCGGCGGTACGAAGAGGCTCGAGCAGTACTTC.